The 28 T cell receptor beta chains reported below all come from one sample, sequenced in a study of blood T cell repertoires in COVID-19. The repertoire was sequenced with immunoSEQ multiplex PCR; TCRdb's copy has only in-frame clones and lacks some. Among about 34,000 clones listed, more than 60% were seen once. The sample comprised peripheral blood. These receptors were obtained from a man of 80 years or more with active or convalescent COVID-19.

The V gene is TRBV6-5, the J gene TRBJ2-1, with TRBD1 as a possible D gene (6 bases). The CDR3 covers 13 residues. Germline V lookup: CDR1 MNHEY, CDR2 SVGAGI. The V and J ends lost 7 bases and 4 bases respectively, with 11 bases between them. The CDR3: CASTQGPYNEQFF. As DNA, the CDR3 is TGTGCCAGCACGCAGGGGCCTTACAATGAGCAGTTCTTC.

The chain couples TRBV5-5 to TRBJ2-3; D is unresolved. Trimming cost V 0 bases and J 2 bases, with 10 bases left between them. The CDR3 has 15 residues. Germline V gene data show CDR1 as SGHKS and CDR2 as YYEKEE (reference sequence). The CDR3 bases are TGTGCCAGCAGCTTGGGTCCCAGTTCCACAGATACGCAGTATTTT. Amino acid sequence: CASSLGPSSTDTQYF.

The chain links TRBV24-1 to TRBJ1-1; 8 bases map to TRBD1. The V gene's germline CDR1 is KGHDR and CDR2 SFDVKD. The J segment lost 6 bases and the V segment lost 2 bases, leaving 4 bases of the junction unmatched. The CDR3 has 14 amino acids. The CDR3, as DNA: TGTGCCACCAGTGATTCCAGGGGGCGGCCTGAAGCTTTCTTT. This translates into CATSDSRGRPEAFF.

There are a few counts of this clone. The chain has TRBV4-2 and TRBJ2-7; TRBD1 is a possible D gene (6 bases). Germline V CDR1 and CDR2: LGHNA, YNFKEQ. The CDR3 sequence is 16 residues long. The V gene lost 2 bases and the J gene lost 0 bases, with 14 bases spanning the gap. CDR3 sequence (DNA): TGTGCCAGCAGCCAAAATAACCGGGACATCTCCTACGAGCAGTACTTC. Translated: CASSQNNRDISYEQYF.

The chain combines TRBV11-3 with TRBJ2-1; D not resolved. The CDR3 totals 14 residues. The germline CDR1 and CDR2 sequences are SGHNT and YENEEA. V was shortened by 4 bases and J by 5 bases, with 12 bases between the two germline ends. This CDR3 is CASSSTQANNEQFF. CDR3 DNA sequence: TGTGCCAGCAGCTCTACCCAGGCCAACAATGAGCAGTTCTTC.

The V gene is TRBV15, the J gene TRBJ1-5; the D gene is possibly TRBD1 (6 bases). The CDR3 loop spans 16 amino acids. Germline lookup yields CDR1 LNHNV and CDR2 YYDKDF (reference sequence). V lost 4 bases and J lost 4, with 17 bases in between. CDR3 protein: CATSIQGPISNQPQHF. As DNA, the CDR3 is TGTGCCACCAGCATACAGGGCCCGATTAGTAATCAGCCCCAGCATTTT. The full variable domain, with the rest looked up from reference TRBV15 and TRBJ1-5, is DAMVIQNPRYQVTQFGKPVTLSCSQTLNHNVMYWYQQKSSQAPKLLFHYYDKDFNNEADTPDNFQSRRPNTSFCFLDIRSPGLGDTAMYLCATSIQGPISNQPQHFGDGTRLSIL.

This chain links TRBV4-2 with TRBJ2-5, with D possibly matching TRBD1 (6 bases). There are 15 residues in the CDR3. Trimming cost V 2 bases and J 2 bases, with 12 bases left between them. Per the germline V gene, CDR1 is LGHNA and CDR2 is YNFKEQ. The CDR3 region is CASSQPDRNQETQYF. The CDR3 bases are TGTGCCAGCAGCCAACCCGACAGGAATCAAGAGACCCAGTACTTC.

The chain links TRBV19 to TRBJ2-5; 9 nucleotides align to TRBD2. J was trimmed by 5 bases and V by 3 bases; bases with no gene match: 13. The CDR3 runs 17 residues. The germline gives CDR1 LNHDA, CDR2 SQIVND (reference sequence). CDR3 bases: TGTGCCAGTAGTATCCGACAGCACGGCGGGAGGGGGGAGACCCAGTACTTC. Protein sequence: CASSIRQHGGRGETQYF.

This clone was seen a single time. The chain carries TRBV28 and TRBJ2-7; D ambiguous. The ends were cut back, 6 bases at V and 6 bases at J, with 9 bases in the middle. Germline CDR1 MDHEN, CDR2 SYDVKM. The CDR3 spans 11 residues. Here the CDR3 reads CASRTFGEQYF. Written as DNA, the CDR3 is TGTGCCAGCAGAACCTTCGGCGAGCAGTACTTC.

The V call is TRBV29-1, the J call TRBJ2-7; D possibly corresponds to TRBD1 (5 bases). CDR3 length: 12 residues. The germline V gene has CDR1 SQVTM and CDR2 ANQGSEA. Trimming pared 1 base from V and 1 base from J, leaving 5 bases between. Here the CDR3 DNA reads TGCAGCGTTGAAGCAGGGTCCTACGAGCAGTACTTC. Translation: CSVEAGSYEQYF.

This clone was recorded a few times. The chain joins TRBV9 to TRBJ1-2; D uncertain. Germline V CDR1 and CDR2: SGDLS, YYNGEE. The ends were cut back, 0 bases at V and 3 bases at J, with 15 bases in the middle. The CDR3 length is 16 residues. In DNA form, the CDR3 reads TGTGCCAGCAGCGTAGTGTCGTCTCGAGGTGACTATGGCTACACCTTC. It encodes CASSVVSSRGDYGYTF.

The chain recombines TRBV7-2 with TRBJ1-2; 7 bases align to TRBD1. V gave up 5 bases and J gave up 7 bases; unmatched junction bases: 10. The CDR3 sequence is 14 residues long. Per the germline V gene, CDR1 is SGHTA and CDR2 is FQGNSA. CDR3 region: CASSTGTGAGGYTF. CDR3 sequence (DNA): TGTGCCAGCAGCACCGGAACAGGGGCTGGTGGCTACACCTTC.

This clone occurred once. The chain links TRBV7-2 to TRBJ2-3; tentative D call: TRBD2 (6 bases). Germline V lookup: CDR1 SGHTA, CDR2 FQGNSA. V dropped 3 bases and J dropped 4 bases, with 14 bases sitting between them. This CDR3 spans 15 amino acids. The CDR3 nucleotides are TGTGCCAGCAGCTTTAAAACGGGAGCGGCAGATACGCAGTATTTT. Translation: CASSFKTGAADTQYF.

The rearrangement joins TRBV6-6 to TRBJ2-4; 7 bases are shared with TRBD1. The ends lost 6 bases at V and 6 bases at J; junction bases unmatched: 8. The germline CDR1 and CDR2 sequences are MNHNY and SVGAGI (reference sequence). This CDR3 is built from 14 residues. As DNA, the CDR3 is TGTGCCAGCAGCCGAGACAGGGAAATAAACATTCAGTACTTC. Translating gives CASSRDREINIQYF.

As DNA, the CDR3 is TGTGCCAGCAGCGTTCCCCTCCCTAACTATGGCTACACCTTC. Protein: CASSVPLPNYGYTF. This chain joins TRBV7-2 and TRBJ1-2, with D hard to call. The CDR3 length is 14 residues. The V end was cut by 5 bases, the J end by 0 bases, with 10 bases between. The germline CDR1 and CDR2 sequences are SGHTA and FQGNSA.

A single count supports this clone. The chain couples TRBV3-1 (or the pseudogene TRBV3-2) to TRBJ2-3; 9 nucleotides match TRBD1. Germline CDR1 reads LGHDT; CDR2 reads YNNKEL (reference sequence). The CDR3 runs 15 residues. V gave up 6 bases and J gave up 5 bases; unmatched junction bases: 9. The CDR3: CASRGTGLGVDTQYF. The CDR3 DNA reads TGTGCCAGCAGGGGGACAGGGTTGGGGGTAGATACGCAGTATTTT.

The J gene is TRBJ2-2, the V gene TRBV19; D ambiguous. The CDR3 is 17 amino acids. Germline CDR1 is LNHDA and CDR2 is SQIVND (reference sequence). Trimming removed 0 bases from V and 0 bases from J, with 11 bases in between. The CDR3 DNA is TGTGCCAGTAGTATAGATCGTTTCAGGACGAACACCGGGGAGCTGTTTTTT. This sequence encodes CASSIDRFRTNTGELFF. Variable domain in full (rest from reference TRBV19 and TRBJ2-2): DGGITQSPKYLFRKEGQNVTLSCEQNLNHDAMYWYRQDPGQGLRLIYYSQIVNDFQKGDIAEGYSVSREKKESFPLTVTSAQKNPTAFYLCASSIDRFRTNTGELFFGEGSRLTVL.

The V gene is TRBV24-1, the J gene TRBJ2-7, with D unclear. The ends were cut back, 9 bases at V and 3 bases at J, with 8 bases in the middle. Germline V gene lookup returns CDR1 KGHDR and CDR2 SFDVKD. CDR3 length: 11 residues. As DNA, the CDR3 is TGTGCCACCCAACAAAACTACGAGCAGTACTTC. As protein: CATQQNYEQYF.

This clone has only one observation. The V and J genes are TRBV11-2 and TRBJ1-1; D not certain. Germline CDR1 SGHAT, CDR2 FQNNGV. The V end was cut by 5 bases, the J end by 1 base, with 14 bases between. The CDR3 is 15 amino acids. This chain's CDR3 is CASSPRAVKNTEAFF. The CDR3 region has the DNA TGTGCCAGCAGCCCGCGGGCGGTAAAGAACACTGAAGCTTTCTTT.

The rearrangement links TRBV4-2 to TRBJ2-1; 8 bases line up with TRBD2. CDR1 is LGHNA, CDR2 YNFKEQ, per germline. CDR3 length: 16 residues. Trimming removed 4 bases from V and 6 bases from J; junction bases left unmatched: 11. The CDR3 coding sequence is TGTGCCAGCAGCCGCGGCGGCCTAGCGGGTCCCAATGAGCAGTTCTTC. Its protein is CASSRGGLAGPNEQFF.

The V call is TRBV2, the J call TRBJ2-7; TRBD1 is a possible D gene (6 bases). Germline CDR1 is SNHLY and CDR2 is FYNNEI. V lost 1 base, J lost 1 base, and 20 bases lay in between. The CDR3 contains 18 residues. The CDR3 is CASSEDLGTAGASYEQYF. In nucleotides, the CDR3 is TGTGCCAGCAGTGAAGATTTGGGGACGGCAGGGGCTTCCTACGAGCAGTACTTC.

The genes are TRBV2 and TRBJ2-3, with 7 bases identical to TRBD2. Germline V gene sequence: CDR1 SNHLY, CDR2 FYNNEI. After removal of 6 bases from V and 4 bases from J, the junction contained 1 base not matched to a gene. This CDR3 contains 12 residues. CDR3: CASRGRADTQYF. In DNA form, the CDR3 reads TGTGCCAGCAGAGGGAGGGCAGATACGCAGTATTTT. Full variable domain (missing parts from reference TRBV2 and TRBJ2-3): EPEVTQTPSHQVTQMGQEVILRCVPISNHLYFYWYRQILGQKVEFLVSFYNNEISEKSEIFDDQFSVERPDGSNFTLKIRSTKLEDSAMYFCASRGRADTQYFGPGTRLTVL.

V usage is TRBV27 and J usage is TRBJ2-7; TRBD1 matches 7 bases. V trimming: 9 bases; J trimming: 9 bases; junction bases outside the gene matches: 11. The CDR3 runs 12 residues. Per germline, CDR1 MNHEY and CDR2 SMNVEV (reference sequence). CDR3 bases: TGTGCCAGTGAAGACAGGGTAAGGGTGCAGTACTTC. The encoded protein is CASEDRVRVQYF.

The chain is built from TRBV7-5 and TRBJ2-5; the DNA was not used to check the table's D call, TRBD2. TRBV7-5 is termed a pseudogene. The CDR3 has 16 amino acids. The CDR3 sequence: CVRSLPLAGYQETQYF. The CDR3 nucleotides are TGTGTCAGAAGCTTGCCTTTAGCGGGATACCAAGAGACCCAGTACTTC.

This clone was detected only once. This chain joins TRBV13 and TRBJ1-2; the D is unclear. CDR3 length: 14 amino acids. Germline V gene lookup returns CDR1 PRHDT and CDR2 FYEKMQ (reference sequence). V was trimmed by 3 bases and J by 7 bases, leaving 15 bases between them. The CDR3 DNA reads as TGTGCCAGCAGCTTGGCGGCGGGATCTTCTGGCTACACCTTC. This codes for CASSLAAGSSGYTF.

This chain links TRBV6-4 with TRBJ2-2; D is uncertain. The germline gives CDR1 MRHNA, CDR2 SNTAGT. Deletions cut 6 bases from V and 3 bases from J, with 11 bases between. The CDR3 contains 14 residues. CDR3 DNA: TGTGCCAGCAGCTCCGGGTCCTACACCGGGGAGCTGTTTTTT. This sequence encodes CASSSGSYTGELFF.

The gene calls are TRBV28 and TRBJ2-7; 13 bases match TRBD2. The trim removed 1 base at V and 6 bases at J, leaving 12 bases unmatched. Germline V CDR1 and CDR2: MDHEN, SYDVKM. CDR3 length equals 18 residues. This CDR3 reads CASSLFMGRTSGSGEQYF. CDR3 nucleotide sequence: TGTGCCAGCAGTTTATTTATGGGAAGGACTAGCGGGAGTGGCGAGCAGTACTTC.

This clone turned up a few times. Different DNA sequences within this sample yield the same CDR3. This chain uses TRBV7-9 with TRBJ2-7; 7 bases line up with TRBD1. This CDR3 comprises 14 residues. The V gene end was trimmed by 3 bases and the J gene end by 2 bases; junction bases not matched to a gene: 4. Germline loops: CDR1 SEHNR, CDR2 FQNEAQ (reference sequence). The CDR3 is CASSFRQGAYEQYF. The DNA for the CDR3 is TGTGCCAGCAGCTTCCGGCAGGGGGCCTACGAGCAGTACTTC.